Sequencing of this T cell receptor beta chain was carried out in a study of molecular identifiers for immune sequencing clone quantification. In preparing bulk TCR libraries, previously described methods and listed TCR primers were used. TCRdb reanalysed the PCR reads using MiXCR and keeps one entry per CDR3 protein. In the table there are approximately 500,000 distinct CDR3 sequences, roughly 25% of which are singletons. Study-level results: Identical TCR molecules sharing a barcode could underestimate highly expanded clone sizes.

The V gene lost 5 bases and the J gene lost 3 bases, with 10 bases spanning the gap. The CDR3 loop spans 13 amino acids. Per the germline V gene, CDR1 is SEHNR and CDR2 is FQNEAQ (reference sequence). The table lists this clonotype with many counts. Its antigen remains unidentified. Naive CD8 libraries used roughly 17,000 to 1,000,000 sorted cells and 10%, 30% or 50% RNA. Sorting selected naive CD8 T cells with a CD8+CD4-CCR7+CD45RA+ phenotype. The clonotype originates from a human donor in good health. Some libraries in this study had Jurkat cell RNA spiked in. The source material was naive CD8+ T cells from blood, with Jurkat cell RNA spiked in. Subset reported: FACS-sorted CD8+CD4-CCR7+CD45RA+ naive T cells. The chain recombines TRBV7-9 with TRBJ1-1; D remains ambiguous. This CDR3 reads CASSPPGDTEAFF. The CDR3 bases are TGTGCCAGCAGCCCTCCGGGCGACACTGAAGCTTTCTTT.